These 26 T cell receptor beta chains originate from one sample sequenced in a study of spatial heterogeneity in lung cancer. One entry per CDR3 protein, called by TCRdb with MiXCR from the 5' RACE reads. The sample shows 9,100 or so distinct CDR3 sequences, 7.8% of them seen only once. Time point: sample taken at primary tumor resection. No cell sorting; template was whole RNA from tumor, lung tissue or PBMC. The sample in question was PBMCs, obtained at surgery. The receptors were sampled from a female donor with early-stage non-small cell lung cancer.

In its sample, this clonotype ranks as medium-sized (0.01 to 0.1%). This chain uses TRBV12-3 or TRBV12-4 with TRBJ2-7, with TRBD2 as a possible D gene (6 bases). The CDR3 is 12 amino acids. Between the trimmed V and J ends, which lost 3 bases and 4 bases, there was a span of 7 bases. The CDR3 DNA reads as TGTGCCAGCAGTTTCGCGGGGTACGAGCAGTACTTC. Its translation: CASSFAGYEQYF.

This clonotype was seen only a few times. The CDR3 nucleotides are TGTGCCAGCAGCACGAGAGACGGGGGTTGGCAGCCCCAGCATTTT. Its protein product is CASSTRDGGWQPQHF. V is TRBV5-5 and J is TRBJ1-5; tentatively, D is TRBD1 (5 bases). The CDR3 is made up of 15 amino acids. V lost 4 bases to trimming and J lost 7 bases, with 18 bases between them. Germline CDR1 reads SGHKS; CDR2 reads YYEKEE (reference sequence).

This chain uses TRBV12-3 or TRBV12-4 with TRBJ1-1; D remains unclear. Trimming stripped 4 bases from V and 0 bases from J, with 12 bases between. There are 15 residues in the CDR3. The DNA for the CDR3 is TGTGCCAGCAGTTCCCGTACCGAGATGAACACTGAAGCTTTCTTT. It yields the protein CASSSRTEMNTEAFF.

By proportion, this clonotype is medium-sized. CDR3 protein: CASSRRTGSSYNEQFF. DNA for the CDR3: TGTGCCAGCAGCCGACGAACAGGGAGCTCCTACAATGAGCAGTTCTTC. The chain combines TRBV7-8 with TRBJ2-1; the D gene is possibly TRBD1 (6 bases). CDR1 SGHVS and CDR2 FQNEAQ come from the germline V gene. The CDR3 has 16 residues. With 5 bases removed from V and 0 bases from J, the gap between germline ends came to 14 bases.

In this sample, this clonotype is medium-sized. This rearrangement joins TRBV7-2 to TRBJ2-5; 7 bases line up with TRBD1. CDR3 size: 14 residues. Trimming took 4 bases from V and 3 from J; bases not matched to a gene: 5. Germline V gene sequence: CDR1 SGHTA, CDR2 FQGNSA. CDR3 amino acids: CASSSQGDKETQYF. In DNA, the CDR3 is TGTGCCAGCAGCTCCCAGGGGGATAAAGAGACCCAGTACTTC.

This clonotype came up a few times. In nucleotides, the CDR3 is TGCAGCGTTCTTAGACCTCTGAACACTGAAGCTTTCTTT. As protein: CSVLRPLNTEAFF. V gene TRBV29-1 combines with J gene TRBJ1-1; no definite D call. The V end was cut by 5 bases, the J end by 0 bases, with 10 bases between. The germline gives CDR1 SQVTM, CDR2 ANQGSEA. The CDR3 sequence is 13 residues long.

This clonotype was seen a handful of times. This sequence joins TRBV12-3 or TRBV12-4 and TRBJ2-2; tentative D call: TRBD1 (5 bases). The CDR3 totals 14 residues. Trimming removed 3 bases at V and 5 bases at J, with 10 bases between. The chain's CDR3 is CASSLAGMTGELFF. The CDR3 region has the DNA TGTGCCAGCAGTTTGGCAGGGATGACCGGGGAGCTGTTTTTT.

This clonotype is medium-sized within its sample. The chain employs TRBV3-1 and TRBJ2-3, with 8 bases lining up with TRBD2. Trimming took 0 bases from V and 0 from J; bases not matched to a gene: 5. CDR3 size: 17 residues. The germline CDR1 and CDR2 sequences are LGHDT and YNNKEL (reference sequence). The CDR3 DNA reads TGTGCCAGCAGCCAAGAACGGCTAGCGGGCAGCACAGATACGCAGTATTTT. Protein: CASSQERLAGSTDTQYF.

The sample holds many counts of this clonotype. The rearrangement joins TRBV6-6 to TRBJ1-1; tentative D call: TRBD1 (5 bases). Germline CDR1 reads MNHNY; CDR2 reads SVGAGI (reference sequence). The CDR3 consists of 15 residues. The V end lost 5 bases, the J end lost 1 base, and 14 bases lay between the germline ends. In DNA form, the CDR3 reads TGTGCCAGCAGTCCCGGGACGGAGTCGAACACTGAAGCTTTCTTT. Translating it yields CASSPGTESNTEAFF.

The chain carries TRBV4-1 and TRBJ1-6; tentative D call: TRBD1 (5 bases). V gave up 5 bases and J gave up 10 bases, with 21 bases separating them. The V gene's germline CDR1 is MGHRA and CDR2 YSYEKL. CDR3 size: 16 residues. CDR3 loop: CASSKVPAGGGSPLHF. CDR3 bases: TGCGCCAGCAGCAAAGTACCCGCGGGCGGGGGGTCACCCCTCCACTTT.

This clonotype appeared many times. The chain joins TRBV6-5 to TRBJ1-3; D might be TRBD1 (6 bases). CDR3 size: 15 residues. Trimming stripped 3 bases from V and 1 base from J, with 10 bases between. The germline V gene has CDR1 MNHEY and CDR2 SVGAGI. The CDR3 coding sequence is TGTGCCAGCAGTTATGAACAGGGATCTGGAAACACCATATATTTT. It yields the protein CASSYEQGSGNTIYF.

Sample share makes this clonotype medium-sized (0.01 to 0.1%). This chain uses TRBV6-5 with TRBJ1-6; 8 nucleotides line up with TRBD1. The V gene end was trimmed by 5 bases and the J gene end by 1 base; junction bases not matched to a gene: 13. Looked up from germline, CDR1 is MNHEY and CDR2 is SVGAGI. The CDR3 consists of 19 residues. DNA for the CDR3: TGTGCCAGCAGTACCGGGACAGGAAAGTTGTGGTCCTATAATTCACCCCTCCACTTT. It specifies CASSTGTGKLWSYNSPLHF.

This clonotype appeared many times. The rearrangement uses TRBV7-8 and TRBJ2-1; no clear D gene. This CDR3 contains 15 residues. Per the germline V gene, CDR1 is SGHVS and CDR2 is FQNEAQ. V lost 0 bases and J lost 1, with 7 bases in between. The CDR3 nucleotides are TGTGCCAGCAGCTTAGCGGGCCAGTCCTACAATGAGCAGTTCTTC. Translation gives CASSLAGQSYNEQFF.

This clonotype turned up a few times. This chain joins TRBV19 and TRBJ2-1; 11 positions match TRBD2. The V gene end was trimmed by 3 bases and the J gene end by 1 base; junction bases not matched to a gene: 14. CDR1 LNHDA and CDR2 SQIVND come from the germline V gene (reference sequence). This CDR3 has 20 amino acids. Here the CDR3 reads CASSMGPAGASGGSYNEQFF. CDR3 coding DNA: TGTGCCAGTAGTATGGGCCCGGCGGGGGCTAGCGGGGGGTCCTACAATGAGCAGTTCTTC.

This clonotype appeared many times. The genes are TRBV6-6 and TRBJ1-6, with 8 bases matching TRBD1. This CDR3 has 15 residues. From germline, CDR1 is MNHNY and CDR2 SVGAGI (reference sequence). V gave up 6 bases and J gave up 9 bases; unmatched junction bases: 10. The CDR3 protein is CASRSTGDVVSPLHF. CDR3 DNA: TGTGCCAGCAGGTCGACAGGGGATGTGGTTTCACCCCTCCACTTT.

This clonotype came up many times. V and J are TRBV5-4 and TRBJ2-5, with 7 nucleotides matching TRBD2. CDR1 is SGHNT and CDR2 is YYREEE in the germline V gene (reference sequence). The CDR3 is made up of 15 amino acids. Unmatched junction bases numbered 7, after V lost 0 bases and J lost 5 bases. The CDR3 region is CASSLAASGDETQYF. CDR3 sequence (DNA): TGTGCCAGCAGCTTGGCCGCTAGCGGAGATGAGACCCAGTACTTC.

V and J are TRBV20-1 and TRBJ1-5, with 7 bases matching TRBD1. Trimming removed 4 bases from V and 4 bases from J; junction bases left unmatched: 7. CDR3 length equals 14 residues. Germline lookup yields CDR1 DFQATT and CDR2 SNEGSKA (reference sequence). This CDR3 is CSAKYRGSNQPQHF. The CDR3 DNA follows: TGCAGTGCTAAGTACAGGGGCAGTAATCAGCCCCAGCATTTT.

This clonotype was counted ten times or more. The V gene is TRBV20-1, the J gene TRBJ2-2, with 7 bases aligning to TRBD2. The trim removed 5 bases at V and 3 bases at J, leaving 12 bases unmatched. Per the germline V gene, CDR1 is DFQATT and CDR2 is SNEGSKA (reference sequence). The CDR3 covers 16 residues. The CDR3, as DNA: TGCAGTGCTCCGGAACAAGGACTAGGAGACACCGGGGAGCTGTTTTTT. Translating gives CSAPEQGLGDTGELFF.

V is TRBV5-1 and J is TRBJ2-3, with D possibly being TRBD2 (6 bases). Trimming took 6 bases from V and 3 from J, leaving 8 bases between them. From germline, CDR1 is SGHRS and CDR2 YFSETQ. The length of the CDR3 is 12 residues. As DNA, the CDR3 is TGCGCCAGCACCGGGACTACAGATACGCAGTATTTT. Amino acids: CASTGTTDTQYF.

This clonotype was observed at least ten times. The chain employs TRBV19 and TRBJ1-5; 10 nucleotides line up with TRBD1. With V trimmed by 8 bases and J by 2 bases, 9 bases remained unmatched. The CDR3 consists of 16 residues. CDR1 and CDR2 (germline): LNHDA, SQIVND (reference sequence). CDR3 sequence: CASHRDRGGGNQPQHF. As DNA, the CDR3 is TGTGCCAGTCACCGGGACAGGGGTGGGGGCAATCAGCCCCAGCATTTT. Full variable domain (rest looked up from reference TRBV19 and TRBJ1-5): DGGITQSPKYLFRKEGQNVTLSCEQNLNHDAMYWYRQDPGQGLRLIYYSQIVNDFQKGDIAEGYSVSREKKESFPLTVTSAQKNPTAFYLCASHRDRGGGNQPQHFGDGTRLSIL.

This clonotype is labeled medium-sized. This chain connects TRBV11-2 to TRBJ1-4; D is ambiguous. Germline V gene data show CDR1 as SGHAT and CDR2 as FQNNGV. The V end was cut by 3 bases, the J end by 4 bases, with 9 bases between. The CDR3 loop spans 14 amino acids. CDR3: CASSFNAVNEKLFF. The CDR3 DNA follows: TGTGCCAGCAGCTTCAATGCAGTTAATGAAAAACTGTTTTTT.

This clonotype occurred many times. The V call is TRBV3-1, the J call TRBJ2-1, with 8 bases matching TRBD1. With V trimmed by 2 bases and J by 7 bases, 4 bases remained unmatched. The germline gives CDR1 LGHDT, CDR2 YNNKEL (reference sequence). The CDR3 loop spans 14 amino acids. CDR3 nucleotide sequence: TGTGCCAGCAGCCAACTAGACAGGGGTAATGAGCAGTTCTTC. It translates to CASSQLDRGNEQFF.

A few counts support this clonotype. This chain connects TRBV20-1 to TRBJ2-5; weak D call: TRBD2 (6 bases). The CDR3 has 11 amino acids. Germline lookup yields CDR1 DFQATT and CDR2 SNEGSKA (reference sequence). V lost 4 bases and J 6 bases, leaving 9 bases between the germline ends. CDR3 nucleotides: TGCAGTGCTACCGGAGGGCAGACCCAGTACTTC. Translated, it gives CSATGGQTQYF.

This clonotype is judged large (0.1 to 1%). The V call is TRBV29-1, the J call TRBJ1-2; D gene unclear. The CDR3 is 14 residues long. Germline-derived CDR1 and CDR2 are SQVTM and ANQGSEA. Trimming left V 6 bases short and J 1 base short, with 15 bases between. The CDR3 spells CSVSGDGYNYGYTF. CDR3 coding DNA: TGCAGCGTCTCTGGGGATGGTTATAACTATGGCTACACCTTC. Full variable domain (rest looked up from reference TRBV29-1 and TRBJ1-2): SAVISQKPSRDICQRGTSLTIQCQVDSQVTMMFWYRQQPGQSLTLIATANQGSEATYESGFVIDKFPISRPNLTFSTLTVSNMSPEDSSIYLCSVSGDGYNYGYTFGSGTRLTVV.

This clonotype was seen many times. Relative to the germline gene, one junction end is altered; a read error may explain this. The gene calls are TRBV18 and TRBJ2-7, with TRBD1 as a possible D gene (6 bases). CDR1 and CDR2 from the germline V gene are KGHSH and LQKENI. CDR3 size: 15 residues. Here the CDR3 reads CASSPPPTGSFEQYF. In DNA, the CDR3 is TGTGCCAGCTCACCACCGCCGACAGGATCCTTCGAGCAGTACTTC.

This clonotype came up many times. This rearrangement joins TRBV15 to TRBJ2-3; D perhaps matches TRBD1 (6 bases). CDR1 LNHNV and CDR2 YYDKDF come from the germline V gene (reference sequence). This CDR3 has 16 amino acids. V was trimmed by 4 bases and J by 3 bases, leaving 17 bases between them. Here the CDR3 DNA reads TGTGCCACCAGCAACCCAACAGGGATGAATACAGATACGCAGTATTTT. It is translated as CATSNPTGMNTDTQYF.